Listed below are T cell receptor beta chains from one sample, sequenced in a study of CD8+CD57+ T cells in acquired aplastic anemia. TCRdb called the reads again in MiXCR, with one record for every CDR3 protein. Of about 190,000 distinct CDR3 sequences listed, 54% were seen once; the top ten hold approximately 15%. Sequenced input: sorted CD4+, CD8+, or CD8+CD57+ T cells (not recorded which) from PBMCs. These TCRs come from a human donor in good health, serving as a control. Both conserved end residues are part of each CDR3. A D gene is named only where the DNA matches it firmly. For some rows the clone size is stated as once, few or many, or as a class when expanded; others skip it.

cdr3_nt cdr3_aa d_call j_call v_call clone_size
TGTGCCAGCAGCTTATCCCGACAGGGGGCGGGGGCGGGCACAGATACGCAGTATTTT CASSLSRQGAGAGTDTQYF TRBD1 TRBJ2-3 TRBV7-9 few
TGCGCCAGCAGCTTGAGGGGGTCTGGGGCCAACGTCCTGACTTTC CASSLRGSGANVLTF NA TRBJ2-6 TRBV5-1 many
TGTGCCAGCAGCAATATTGGTAGGGAAATTGTCGGGGAGCTGTTTTTT CASSNIGREIVGELFF NA TRBJ2-2 TRBV7-2 many
TGTGCCAGCAGCCAAGATCGTAGAGGCAGCACAGATACGCAGTATTTT CASSQDRRGSTDTQYF NA TRBJ2-3 TRBV4-2 many
TGCGCCAGCAGCTCGTCAGGGGGCCACTATGGCTACACCTTC CASSSSGGHYGYTF TRBD1 TRBJ1-2 TRBV5-1 NA
TGTGCCAGCAGCTGCCGGACGGAGGCAAGTTCACCCCTCCACTTT CASSCRTEASSPLHF NA TRBJ1-6 TRBV7-6 NA
TGTGCCAGCAGCCAAGTCGGGCTCGGGACAAGCTCTGGAAACACCATATATTTT CASSQVGLGTSSGNTIYF NA TRBJ1-3 TRBV4-2 many
TGCAGTGCTAGTCTTTCGGCAGATTACAATGAGCAGTTCTTC CSASLSADYNEQFF NA TRBJ2-1 TRBV20-1 NA
TGCGCCAGCAGCTTGGAGGGACTAGTGGAGACCCAGTACTTC CASSLEGLVETQYF TRBD2 TRBJ2-5 TRBV4-3 once
TGTGCCAGTAGTACGGGACAGGGGACTTCACCCCTCCACTTT CASSTGQGTSPLHF TRBD1 TRBJ1-6 TRBV19 NA
TGTGCCAGCAGCTTAGCCGGCCGGGGCGGTAATGGCTACACCTTC CASSLAGRGGNGYTF NA TRBJ1-2 TRBV7-3 NA
TGTGCCAGCAGTACCGGGACCTCCCCTTACGAGCAGTACTTC CASSTGTSPYEQYF NA TRBJ2-7 TRBV9 once
TGTGCCAGCAGTTGGACAGGGGCTACCTATGGCTACACCTTC CASSWTGATYGYTF TRBD1 TRBJ1-2 TRBV2 NA
TGTGCCTGGAGGAGGACTTACTACGAGCAGTACTTC CAWRRTYYEQYF NA TRBJ2-7 TRBV30 many
TGTGCCAGCAGCCCCCAGACTAGCGGGGGGGCCAAATCCTACGAGCAGTACTTC CASSPQTSGGAKSYEQYF TRBD2 TRBJ2-7 TRBV3-1 NA
TGTGCCACCAGTGACGGACCGCACTCGCGCTACGAGCAGTACTTC CATSDGPHSRYEQYF NA TRBJ2-7 TRBV24-1 NA
TGCGCCAGCAGCCAAGGTCCTAGCGACTACAATGAGCAGTTCTTC CASSQGPSDYNEQFF NA TRBJ2-1 TRBV4-3 NA
TGCAGCGTCCGCGCGGGCAATGAGCAGTTCTTC CSVRAGNEQFF NA TRBJ2-1 TRBV29-1 NA
TGTGCCAGCTCAGGGCAGGGAGCGGGGAGGCCGGACACCGGGGAGCTGTTTTTT CASSGQGAGRPDTGELFF TRBD2 TRBJ2-2 TRBV5-4 many
TGCAGCGTGGTGGACAGGCCGAACAATGAGCAGTTCTTC CSVVDRPNNEQFF TRBD1 TRBJ2-1 TRBV29-1 many
TGTGCCAGCAGGGACAATAGGAGGTTCTACACCTTC CASRDNRRFYTF NA TRBJ1-2 TRBV6-1 many
TGTGCCAGCAGCGTAGGCAGGGGGAATGGCTACACCTTC CASSVGRGNGYTF TRBD1 TRBJ1-2 TRBV9 once
TGTGCCAGCAGCCAAGAAACAGGGACTAGCGATGGCTACACCTTC CASSQETGTSDGYTF NA TRBJ1-2 TRBV4-2 NA
TGCAGTGCTCCTGGGAATACTGAAGAGACCCAGTACTTC CSAPGNTEETQYF NA TRBJ2-5 TRBV20-1 NA
TGCAGTGCTCCAAAGCGAGGGACAGACTTTGGTTCACCCCTCCACTTT CSAPKRGTDFGSPLHF TRBD1 TRBJ1-6 TRBV20-1 NA
TGCGCCAGCAACGCCGGGACAGGGGGCATCAATCAGCCCCAGCATTTT CASNAGTGGINQPQHF TRBD1 TRBJ1-5 TRBV10-2 NA
TGTGCCACCAGCAGAGATCGAGAAGATACGCAGTATTTT CATSRDREDTQYF NA TRBJ2-3 TRBV15 NA
TGTGCCAGCAGCTTAGGGGTCGGGACCTACGAGCAGTACTTC CASSLGVGTYEQYF NA TRBJ2-7 TRBV11-3 many
TGTGCCACCAGCAGAGCCGGGACAGGGTTTGGTCCCTATGGCTACACCTTC CATSRAGTGFGPYGYTF TRBD1 TRBJ1-2 TRBV15 NA
TGCAGTGCTAGCATCCCTGGGACAGGGCCCTACGAGCAGTACTTC CSASIPGTGPYEQYF TRBD1 TRBJ2-7 TRBV20-1 NA
TGTGCCTGGAGTTTTGGCACAGGGTTTTACGAGCAGTACTTC CAWSFGTGFYEQYF NA TRBJ2-7 TRBV30 few
TGTGCCAGCACCCAACCGGGGGCGCGGGGCACCGGGGAGCTGTTTTTT CASTQPGARGTGELFF NA TRBJ2-2 TRBV7-3 NA
TGTGCCAGCAGCGTAGACCTGGCCTCCGCTGAAGCTTTCTTT CASSVDLASAEAFF NA TRBJ1-1 TRBV9 NA
TGTGCCAGCGGGGGAGCAAGAGACGAGCAGTACTTC CASGGARDEQYF NA TRBJ2-7 TRBV7-6 NA
TGCAGCGTTGTTGTGCCGGTTGACTACGAGCAGTACTTC CSVVVPVDYEQYF NA TRBJ2-7 TRBV29-1 NA
TGCGCCAGCAGCCAAGAGGCGACTAGCTCGGTGGTAGATACGCAGTATTTT CASSQEATSSVVDTQYF TRBD2 TRBJ2-3 TRBV4-1 NA
TGTGCCATCAGGGGGGCTAACACTGAAGCTTTCTTT CAIRGANTEAFF NA TRBJ1-1 TRBV10-3 once
TGTGCCAGCCAGACAAAGGGACAGAACTATTCACCCCTCCACTTT CASQTKGQNYSPLHF TRBD1 TRBJ1-6 TRBV25-1 NA
TGTGCCAGCAGCAGGACAGGGGGCATAGGGGGGTCTGGCTACACCTTC CASSRTGGIGGSGYTF TRBD1 TRBJ1-2 TRBV6-5 NA
TGTGCCAGCAACCAGGGGGAAGCTTTCTTT CASNQGEAFF NA TRBJ1-1 TRBV12-3/TRBV12-4 NA